Shown below are 28 T cell receptor beta chains from a single sample sequenced in a study of beta chain features in type 1 diabetes. Study results and limitations: People with Type 1 diabetes carried modestly yet significantly shorter TCRB CDR3s in all four CD4+ subsets.

Reverse transcribing all isolated RNA meant expressed TCRB transcripts were sequenced. Assay: immunoSEQ multiplex PCR; the TCRdb copy retains only in-frame clones and omits some. The sample carries more than 95,000 clones, 17% recorded once. Their antigen targets remain unknown. The sequencing input was central memory CD4+ T cells from blood. These TCRs come from a young man with type 1 diabetes.

The chain is built from TRBV7-9 and TRBJ2-1; no definite D call. This CDR3 has 15 amino acids. Germline-derived CDR1 and CDR2 are SEHNR and FQNEAQ (reference sequence). Trimming removed 1 base at V and 12 bases at J, with 19 bases between. CDR3 nucleotide sequence: TGTGCCAGCAGCTTAGATACCGGGCCCCTAAGGTTGCAGTTCTTC. Its translation is CASSLDTGPLRLQFF.

This clone was picked up many times. CDR3 nucleotide sequence: TGTGCCAGCAGCCGGGGACTGGAACTAGATACGCAGTATTTT. It translates to CASSRGLELDTQYF. The V call is TRBV7-2, the J call TRBJ2-3; TRBD2 might be the D (6 bases). V was trimmed by 5 bases and J by 5 bases, leaving 14 bases between them. Looked up from germline, CDR1 is SGHTA and CDR2 is FQGNSA. The CDR3 runs 14 residues.

This clone showed up just once. V and J are TRBV19 and TRBJ1-5; D gene uncertain. Germline V gives CDR1 LNHDA, CDR2 SQIVND (reference sequence). Trimming took 1 base from V and 2 from J, leaving 6 bases between them. CDR3 length: 14 amino acids. This CDR3 is CASSIGEGNQPQHF. The CDR3 region has the DNA TGTGCCAGTAGTATAGGAGAAGGCAATCAGCCCCAGCATTTT.

This chain connects TRBV29-1 to TRBJ2-5, with a weak D call TRBD1 (6 bases). The CDR3 sequence is 14 residues long. Germline V gives CDR1 SQVTM, CDR2 ANQGSEA. The CDR3 reads CSHEPTGRQETQYF. Written as DNA, the CDR3 is TGCAGTCATGAACCCACAGGGCGACAAGAGACCCAGTACTTC.

This clone was seen repeatedly, ten times or more. This chain joins TRBV11-2 and TRBJ2-6; D is unclear. Germline CDR1 and CDR2: SGHAT and FQNNGV. The V end was cut by 1 base, the J end by 0 bases, with 4 bases between. The CDR3 has 15 residues. The CDR3: CASSLVRSGANVLTF. The CDR3 bases are TGTGCCAGCAGCTTAGTACGCTCTGGGGCCAACGTCCTGACTTTC.

This clone was seen at least ten times. The gene calls are TRBV6-6 and TRBJ2-3; D is unresolved. Trimming took off 6 bases at V and 6 bases at J, with 10 bases between the two ends. This CDR3 comprises 12 residues. Germline assignment: CDR1 MNHNY and CDR2 SVGAGI (reference sequence). The CDR3: CASSLSGDTQYF. The CDR3 DNA reads TGTGCCAGCAGCCTATCCGGGGATACGCAGTATTTT.

The chain is built from TRBV20-1 and TRBJ2-3; D remains ambiguous. CDR3 length: 9 residues. V was clipped by 0 bases and J by 8 bases, with 0 bases between them. Per germline, CDR1 DFQATT and CDR2 SNEGSKA (reference sequence). The CDR3 sequence is CSARDTQYF. In nucleotides, the CDR3 is TGCAGTGCTAGAGATACGCAGTATTTT.

This clone was observed a handful of times. The rearrangement links TRBV19 to TRBJ2-2; D remains unclear. The CDR3 runs to 14 residues. Germline values: CDR1 LNHDA, CDR2 SQIVND (reference sequence). The V end was cut by 6 bases, the J end by 1 base, with 9 bases between. In nucleotides, the CDR3 is TGTGCCAGTAGCCCTACAGTGAACACCGGGGAGCTGTTTTTT. Its translation is CASSPTVNTGELFF.

V gene TRBV27 combines with J gene TRBJ1-2; 10 bases are a match to TRBD1. The CDR3 runs 14 residues. V dropped 5 bases and J dropped 4; count of bases not matched to a gene: 4. The V gene's germline CDR1 is MNHEY and CDR2 SMNVEV (reference sequence). The CDR3 sequence is CASSLDRGGYGYTF. The CDR3 DNA reads TGTGCCAGCAGTCTGGACAGGGGGGGCTATGGCTACACCTTC.

The chain links TRBV28 to TRBJ2-4; D may be TRBD2 (5 bases). CDR3 size: 16 residues. Germline values: CDR1 MDHEN, CDR2 SYDVKM. V was trimmed by 6 bases and J by 1 base, leaving 16 bases between them. In DNA form, the CDR3 reads TGTGCCAGCAGCAGAATGAGGGCTCTGGCCAAAAACATTCAGTACTTC. Its protein product is CASSRMRALAKNIQYF.

This clone has only a few counts. This chain links TRBV15 with TRBJ2-7; weak D call: TRBD2 (5 bases). Per the germline V gene, CDR1 is LNHNV and CDR2 is YYDKDF (reference sequence). The V end lost 0 bases, the J end lost 7 bases, and 13 bases lay between the germline ends. This CDR3 is 14 amino acids long. The CDR3, as DNA: TGTGCCACCAGCAGAGATGGTGTTGGACTGGAGCAGTACTTC. Protein sequence: CATSRDGVGLEQYF.

This chain links TRBV18 with TRBJ2-5; 7 bases are a match to TRBD2. The CDR3 is 14 amino acids. V lost 6 bases, J lost 4 bases, and 8 bases stayed unmatched. Per germline, CDR1 KGHSH and CDR2 LQKENI. CDR3 nucleotides: TGTGCCAGCTCCCCCGGGACTACAAGAGAGACCCAGTACTTC. It codes for CASSPGTTRETQYF.

This chain joins TRBV4-2 and TRBJ2-1, with TRBD2 as a possible D gene (6 bases). CDR3 length: 15 amino acids. Trimming took off 4 bases at V and 4 bases at J, with 14 bases between the two ends. Germline V gene sequence: CDR1 LGHNA, CDR2 YNFKEQ. CDR3 sequence: CASSRTGVGYNEQFF. The CDR3 DNA follows: TGTGCCAGCAGCCGTACGGGAGTCGGTTACAATGAGCAGTTCTTC.

The V gene is TRBV7-9, the J gene TRBJ2-7, with D possibly TRBD2 on 6 matching bases. The germline gives CDR1 SEHNR, CDR2 FQNEAQ (reference sequence). The CDR3 is made up of 15 amino acids. V was clipped by 2 bases and J by 5 bases, with 16 bases between them. The chain's CDR3 is CASSLKGPEGHEQYF. CDR3 bases: TGTGCCAGCAGCTTAAAGGGCCCGGAGGGACACGAGCAGTACTTC.

The CDR3 nucleotides are TGTGCCAGCAGCTCCCTTACTAGCGGGAGCTCCTACAATGAGCAGTTCTTC. Its protein product is CASSSLTSGSSYNEQFF. V is TRBV7-2 and J is TRBJ2-1, with 11 bases fitting TRBD2. V lost 4 bases to trimming and J lost 0 bases; unmatched junction nucleotides: 5. CDR1 SGHTA and CDR2 FQGNSA come from the germline V gene. This CDR3 contains 17 residues.

This clone was seen only a few times. The V gene is TRBV2, the J gene TRBJ1-1, with D perhaps TRBD1 (6 bases). Trimming shortened V by 7 bases and J by 2 bases, and 14 bases separated the two germline ends. Per germline, CDR1 SNHLY and CDR2 FYNNEI. This CDR3 has 14 residues. DNA of the CDR3: TGTGCCAGCACTACGGGGGGCATCAACACTGAAGCTTTCTTT. Amino acids: CASTTGGINTEAFF.

The rearrangement joins TRBV7-2 to TRBJ2-7; D gene ambiguous. CDR3 length: 14 residues. Germline-derived CDR1 and CDR2 are SGHTA and FQGNSA. Trimming cost V 2 bases and J 1 base, with 9 bases left between them. CDR3: CASSLNARSYEQYF. CDR3 coding DNA: TGTGCCAGCAGCTTAAACGCTAGGTCCTACGAGCAGTACTTC.

This clone occurred many times. The chain carries TRBV5-1 and TRBJ2-1; TRBD2 matches 9 bases. Germline V gene lookup returns CDR1 SGHRS and CDR2 YFSETQ. The CDR3 runs to 15 residues. The V and J ends lost 4 bases and 5 bases, in that order; junction bases with no gene match: 7. The CDR3 DNA reads as TGCGCCAGCAGCGAGGCCCAGCGGGGGGACAATGAGCAGTTCTTC. Its protein product is CASSEAQRGDNEQFF. The variable domain in full, with the rest retrieved from reference TRBV5-1 and TRBJ2-1, is KAGVTQTPRYLIKTRGQQVTLSCSPISGHRSVSWYQQTPGQGLQFLFEYFSETQRNKGNFPGRFSGRQFSNSRSEMNVSTLELGDSALYLCASSEAQRGDNEQFFGPGTRLTVL.

This clone was observed a few times. The gene calls are TRBV2 and TRBJ2-3, with 9 bases matching TRBD2. Germline lookup yields CDR1 SNHLY and CDR2 FYNNEI. The CDR3 totals 14 residues. The V segment lost 0 bases and the J segment 10 bases; nucleotides outside the gene matches: 5. For the CDR3, the DNA is TGTGCCAGCAGTGAAGCAGCAACTAGCGGGTCGCAGTATTTT. This sequence encodes CASSEAATSGSQYF.

This clone was seen more than once but under ten times. The chain combines TRBV5-1 with TRBJ1-2, with D maybe TRBD1 (6 bases). The CDR3 consists of 14 residues. Germline CDR1 SGHRS, CDR2 YFSETQ. Between the trimmed V and J ends, which lost 4 bases and 2 bases, there was a span of 12 bases. CDR3 coding DNA: TGCGCCAGCAGCCCGGAGGGGGAGAACTATGGCTACACCTTC. Protein sequence: CASSPEGENYGYTF.

This chain joins TRBV5-4 and TRBJ1-6; D remains ambiguous. This CDR3 spans 14 amino acids. The germline gives CDR1 SGHNT, CDR2 YYREEE (reference sequence). Trimming shortened V by 0 bases and J by 5 bases, and 6 bases separated the two germline ends. The CDR3 loop reads CASSLGLDNSPLHF. As DNA, the CDR3 is TGTGCCAGCAGCTTGGGCCTGGATAATTCACCCCTCCACTTT.

The V and J genes are TRBV6-6 and TRBJ1-1; perhaps TRBD1 as D (6 bases). The CDR3 contains 16 residues. Germline V gene lookup returns CDR1 MNHNY and CDR2 SVGAGI (reference sequence). The V gene lost 6 bases and the J gene lost 4 bases, with 21 bases spanning the gap. CDR3 nucleotides: TGTGCCAGCAGCCCCCCCGGGGGAGAGGGGGTCACTGAAGCTTTCTTT. Residues: CASSPPGGEGVTEAFF.

This clone was seen ten or more times. V is TRBV7-9 and J is TRBJ2-7; 8 nucleotides line up with TRBD2. This CDR3 is 13 amino acids long. Germline V gene sequence: CDR1 SEHNR, CDR2 FQNEAQ (reference sequence). V lost 8 bases to trimming and J lost 3 bases; unmatched junction nucleotides: 6. As DNA, the CDR3 is TGTGCCAGCTCCCGGGGGGGAGGCTACGAGCAGTACTTC. Encoded protein: CASSRGGGYEQYF.

In its sample, this clone was seen a few times. The chain employs TRBV7-9 and TRBJ2-1, with a tentative D call TRBD1 (5 bases). CDR3 length: 15 amino acids. Trimming took off 7 bases at V and 0 bases at J, with 13 bases between the two ends. Germline V gene lookup returns CDR1 SEHNR and CDR2 FQNEAQ (reference sequence). CDR3 region: CASTRGRSSYNEQFF. CDR3 bases: TGTGCCAGCACAAGGGGCCGCAGCTCCTACAATGAGCAGTTCTTC.

The chain uses TRBV4-2 and TRBJ2-1; 7 bases agree with TRBD2. CDR1 LGHNA and CDR2 YNFKEQ come from the germline V gene. V shed 1 base and J 7 bases; nucleotides not matched to a gene: 4. This CDR3 is 14 amino acids long. CDR3 region: CASSQGGGGNEQFF. Written as DNA, the CDR3 is TGTGCCAGCAGCCAAGGAGGCGGGGGTAATGAGCAGTTCTTC.

This clone has a handful of counts. The sample contains more than one DNA sequence encoding this CDR3. This chain links TRBV5-1 with TRBJ2-6; D might be TRBD1 (6 bases). Germline values: CDR1 SGHRS, CDR2 YFSETQ. The CDR3 runs to 16 residues. The germline V and J ends were trimmed by 0 bases and 2 bases, with 9 bases remaining between them. Written as DNA, the CDR3 is TGCGCCAGCAGCTTGGCCAGGGGAGCTGGGGCCAACGTCCTGACTTTC. Protein: CASSLARGAGANVLTF.

This clone showed up just a few times. V is TRBV2 and J is TRBJ1-5; D gene uncertain. The CDR3 consists of 15 residues. The germline V gene has CDR1 SNHLY and CDR2 FYNNEI. Trimming left V 6 bases short and J 0 bases short, with 12 bases between. CDR3 in DNA: TGTGCCAGCAGGGTGGGTAGGAATAGCAATCAGCCCCAGCATTTT. This sequence encodes CASRVGRNSNQPQHF.

There are a few counts of this clone. The same CDR3 can be traced to other DNA sequences in this sample. The chain has TRBV7-9 and TRBJ2-1; no clear D gene. Germline V lookup: CDR1 SEHNR, CDR2 FQNEAQ (reference sequence). The length of the CDR3 is 12 residues. V lost 3 bases and J lost 7, with 7 bases in between. CDR3 sequence: CASSFGINEQFF. In nucleotides, the CDR3 is TGTGCCAGCAGCTTCGGTATAAATGAGCAGTTCTTC. Full variable domain (missing parts from reference TRBV7-9 and TRBJ2-1): DTGVSQNPRHKITKRGQNVTFRCDPISEHNRLYWYRQTLGQGPEFLTYFQNEAQLEKSRLLSDRFSAERPKGSFSTLEIQRTEQGDSAMYLCASSFGINEQFFGPGTRLTVL.